This TCR beta chain was profiled in a study of T-cell reconstitution after alpha-beta-depleted transplantation in children. Study findings and constraints: T-cell counts and diversity at one year post-transplant came mainly from newly produced T cells. The study reportedly traced alpha-beta T cells about two months after transplant to several hundred expanded graft clones.

Molecular barcoding with unique molecular identifiers was used for the TCRbeta library. Via MiXCR, TCRdb re-called the PCR reads, giving one row per CDR3 protein. The repertoire holds roughly 420,000 distinct CDR3 sequences, with about 17% as singletons. Per the germline V gene, CDR1 is KGHDR and CDR2 is SFDVKD. The CDR3 loop spans 16 amino acids. V shed 4 bases and J 7 bases; nucleotides not matched to a gene: 8. Notes on this clonotype: Its matching antigen is unknown.

This TCR derives from a boy in the first two years of life who had a stem cell transplant for Wiskott-Aldrich syndrome, so the T cells may come from the graft donor. The chain recombines TRBV24-1 with TRBJ2-1; TRBD1 matches at 11 bases. Sample: PBMCs, mostly from graft donor cells, taken 360 days after TCRalphabeta/CD19-depleted stem cell transplant. CDR3 nucleotides: TGTGCCACCAGTGACCCTGGGACAGGGGGAGAGAATGAGCAGTTCTTC. Residues: CATSDPGTGGENEQFF.